Described below is a single T cell receptor (beta chain) sequence and its context. This clone's antigen is unknown. The sample holds no much larger clone one base away, and base qualities are not on file. The record originates from a study of T cell clones after liver transplantation (dated by TCRdb to the late 2010s). Background on the whole study: ITN030ST, the source of the samples, was a randomized trial that attempted immunosuppression withdrawal within 2 years of liver transplantation. As an antigen-independent comparator for donor-reactive sequences, third party-reactive TCRbeta sequences were also identified from pre-transplant MLRs. Donor-reactive T cell clones were identified using TCRbeta sequencing after a pre-transplant mixed lymphocyte reaction and were then followed in post-transplant blood. Until randomization at 12-24 months post-transplant, subjects were given standard immunosuppression, with no induction therapy. The study cohort included 8 liver transplant recipients, of whom 3 were classified as tolerant and 5 as non-tolerant. Of the eight recipients, three were HCV-positive, while the remaining recipients had been transplanted for non-autoimmune, non-viral indications. Blood samples were collected pre-transplant, then pre-randomization ahead of withdrawal, and finally post-randomization once withdrawal had either been completed or failed. Tolerance was defined as complete immunosuppression withdrawal for at least one year with no rise in liver enzymes beyond twice the upper limit of normal.

Here is what the overall study found, with its caveats: When repertoire turnover was accounted for, significantly reduced detection of donor-reactive sequences was found in 7 of 8 subjects for CD4 and in 8 of 8 subjects for CD8. Donor-reactive sequences declined more than third party-reactive ones, suggesting partial antigen-specific deletion unrelated to withdrawal success. Low numbers of available donor cells limited the measurable donor-reactive repertoire in a couple of subjects. Without allograft tissue specimens, donor-reactive T cells may have migrated into the graft rather than being deleted. In most of the 8 subjects, regardless of tolerance or HCV status, circulating donor-reactive CD4 TCRbeta sequences dropped significantly post-transplant. The conclusions were preliminary, being limited by small, heterogeneous patient numbers and by non-standardized post-transplant time points.

Thawed unstimulated PBMCs were stained for CD3, CD4 and CD8 and FACS-sorted into CD3+CD4+ and CD3+CD8+ populations. All 8 studied subjects were randomized to immunosuppression withdrawal. The Qiagen DNeasy Blood and Tissue Kit was used to isolate genomic DNA. Frozen genomic DNA underwent high-throughput TCRbeta CDR3 sequencing by immunoSEQ, including PCR amplification, mapping, bias correction and internal controls. As for the original processing: Productive rearrangements were kept, and unique TCRbeta sequences were defined by CDR3 nucleotide sequence plus V and J gene. For a sequence to be called donor-reactive, it needed a frequency of at least 0.01% and at least 5-fold expansion in CFSE-low cells compared with unstimulated pre-transplant cells. Per-subject minimum frequency thresholds, based on the lowest-template unstimulated sample, ensured at least 90% detection power. Jensen-Shannon divergence between the top 1000 TCRbeta sequences post-transplant and pre-transplant was used to measure repertoire turnover. Changes in detection of donor-reactive sequences were tested with two-sided Fisher's exact tests. Here the immuneACCESS table is served through TCRdb, limited to in-frame sequences with V and J called. Missing clones are a known gap in these copies; in checked studies unresolved V genes cover under half, and the rest lacks a known reason. Clone size and the V and J calls come from that table; the DNA yielded D and trimming. For this sample there are 68,000 or so clones; almost 95% appear just once. The ten largest clones represent 0.98% of the sample.

Sequenced here: CD4+ T cells from blood, sampled roughly 26 months after liver transplant. This sequence originates from a human patient who received a liver transplant. Following a transplant, some T lymphocytes may have been derived from the graft donor.

The CDR3 reads CASSPGTGDQPQHF. In nucleotide form, the sequence is TGTGCCAGCAGCCCCGGGACAGGGGATCAGCCCCAGCATTTT. The sequence is built from TRBV2 and TRBJ1-5, with 10 junctional bases fitting TRBD1. Spanning cysteine to phenylalanine, the CDR3 consists of 14 amino acids. This entry keeps only the CDR3 DNA: 42 bases, framed from base 1. The germline V gene supplies CDR1 SNHLY and CDR2 FYNNEI. Compared with germline, V lacks 6 bases and J lacks 5 bases; bases without a gene match: 4.